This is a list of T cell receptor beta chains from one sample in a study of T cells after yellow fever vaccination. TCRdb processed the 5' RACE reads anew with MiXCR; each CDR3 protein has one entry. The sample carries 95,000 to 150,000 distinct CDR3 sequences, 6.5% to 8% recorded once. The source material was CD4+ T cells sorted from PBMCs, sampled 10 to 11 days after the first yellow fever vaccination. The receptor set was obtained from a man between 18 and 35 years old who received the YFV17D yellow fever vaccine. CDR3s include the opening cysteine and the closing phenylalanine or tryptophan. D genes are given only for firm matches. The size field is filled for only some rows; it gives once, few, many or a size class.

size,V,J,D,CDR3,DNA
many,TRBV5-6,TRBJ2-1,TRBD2,CASSLVGLAGGRYNEQFF,TGTGCCAGCAGCTTGGTTGGCCTAGCGGGGGGCCGATACAATGAGCAGTTCTTC
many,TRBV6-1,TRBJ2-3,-,CASTSYRQRGNTQYF,TGTGCCAGCACCTCATACCGACAGAGAGGTAATACGCAGTATTTT
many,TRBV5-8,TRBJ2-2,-,CASSPTGREKTGELFF,TGTGCCAGCAGCCCGACAGGGCGGGAAAAGACCGGGGAGCTGTTTTTT
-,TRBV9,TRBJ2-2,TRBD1,CASSVAFLGQGGPGELFF,TGTGCCAGCAGCGTAGCTTTTCTGGGACAGGGAGGTCCCGGGGAGCTGTTTTTT
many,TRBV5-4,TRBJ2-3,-,CASSPFSGEDTQYF,TGTGCCAGCAGCCCCTTTTCAGGGGAGGATACGCAGTATTTT
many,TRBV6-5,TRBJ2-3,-,CASSYSSGDTQYF,TGTGCCAGCAGTTACTCGAGCGGGGATACGCAGTATTTT
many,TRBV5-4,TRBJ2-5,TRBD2,CASSMGLARRETQYF,TGTGCCAGCAGCATGGGACTAGCGAGAAGAGAGACCCAGTACTTC
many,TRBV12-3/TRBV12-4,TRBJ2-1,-,CASSLRSSYNEQFF,TGTGCCAGCAGTTTAAGGAGCTCCTACAATGAGCAGTTCTTC
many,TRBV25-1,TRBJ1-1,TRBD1,CASSSGQGDTEAFF,TGTGCCAGCAGTTCGGGACAGGGGGACACTGAAGCTTTCTTT
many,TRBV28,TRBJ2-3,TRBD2,CASSVTSGGADTQYF,TGTGCCAGCAGTGTTACTAGCGGGGGTGCAGATACGCAGTATTTT
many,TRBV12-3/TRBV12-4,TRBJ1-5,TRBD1,CASSYRTGVGQPQHF,TGTGCCAGCAGTTACCGGACAGGGGTCGGTCAGCCCCAGCATTTT
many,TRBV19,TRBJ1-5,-,CASSPTGPRGLAQHF,TGTGCCAGTAGCCCAACAGGGCCTCGTGGCCTGGCCCAGCATTTT
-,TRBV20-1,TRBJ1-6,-,CSAESRETGGSPLHF,TGCAGTGCTGAATCCCGTGAGACAGGAGGATCACCCCTCCACTTT
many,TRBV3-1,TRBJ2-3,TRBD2,CASIQRGLDTQYF,TGTGCCAGCATCCAGCGGGGCCTAGATACGCAGTATTTT
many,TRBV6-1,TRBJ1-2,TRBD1,CASSRTGSPNYGYTF,TGTGCCAGCAGTCGGACAGGTTCACCTAACTATGGCTACACCTTC
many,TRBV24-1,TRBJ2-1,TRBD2,CATSDLVAGVYNEQFF,TGTGCCACCAGTGATTTAGTAGCGGGGGTCTACAATGAGCAGTTCTTC
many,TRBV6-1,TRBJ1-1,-,CASRVGGPRNTEAFF,TGTGCCAGCAGGGTGGGGGGGCCTAGGAACACTGAAGCTTTCTTT
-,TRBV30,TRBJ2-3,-,CARRAPAADTQYF,TGTGCCCGGCGGGCCCCGGCCGCAGATACGCAGTATTTT
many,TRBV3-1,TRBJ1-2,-,CASSQVSASGAGRGYTF,TGTGCCAGCAGCCAAGTTTCAGCGTCAGGGGCGGGGAGAGGCTACACCTTC
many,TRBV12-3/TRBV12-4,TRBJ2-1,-,CASSLRRDVQFF,TGTGCCAGCAGTTTACGAAGGGACGTGCAGTTCTTC
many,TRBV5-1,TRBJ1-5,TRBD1,CASSFGDRANQPQHF,TGCGCCAGCAGCTTCGGGGACAGGGCAAATCAGCCCCAGCATTTT
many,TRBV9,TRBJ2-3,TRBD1,CASSVRDRGADTQYF,TGTGCCAGCAGCGTGAGGGACAGGGGCGCAGATACGCAGTATTTT
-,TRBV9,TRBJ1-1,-,CASSVEEGRIGNTEAFF,TGTGCCAGCAGCGTAGAGGAAGGAAGGATAGGAAACACTGAAGCTTTCTTT
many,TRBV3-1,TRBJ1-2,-,CASSQDSLYSGYTF,TGTGCCAGCAGCCAAGACAGTCTTTATAGCGGCTACACCTTC
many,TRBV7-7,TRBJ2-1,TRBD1,CASSFFQGADNEQFF,TGTGCCAGCAGCTTTTTTCAGGGGGCAGATAATGAGCAGTTCTTC
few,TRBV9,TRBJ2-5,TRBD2,CASSVLAGGTTSQETQYF,TGTGCCAGCAGCGTACTAGCGGGGGGCACGACTTCCCAAGAGACCCAGTACTTC
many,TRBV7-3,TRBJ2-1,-,CASSVWGASGNEQFF,TGTGCCAGCAGCGTCTGGGGGGCCTCAGGTAATGAGCAGTTCTTC
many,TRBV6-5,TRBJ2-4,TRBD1,CASSYSYSGTENIQYF,TGTGCCAGCAGTTATTCGTACTCCGGGACAGAAAACATTCAGTACTTC
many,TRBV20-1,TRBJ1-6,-,CSASGESSYNSPLHF,TGCAGTGCTAGTGGGGAGAGCTCCTATAATTCACCCCTCCACTTT
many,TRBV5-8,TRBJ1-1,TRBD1,CASSLGYRGRYTEAFF,TGTGCCAGCAGCTTGGGCTACAGGGGGAGGTACACTGAAGCTTTCTTT
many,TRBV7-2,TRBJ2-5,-,CASSLQPDQIGPLGDQETQYF,TGTGCCAGCAGCTTACAGCCCGACCAAATCGGACCCCTAGGGGATCAAGAGACCCAGTACTTC
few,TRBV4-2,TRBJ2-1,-,CASSQDEPGANEQFF,TGTGCCAGCAGCCAAGATGAGCCCGGGGCCAATGAGCAGTTCTTC
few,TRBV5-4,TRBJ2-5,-,CASSLGLTQETQYF,TGTGCCAGCAGCTTGGGACTGACCCAAGAGACCCAGTACTTC
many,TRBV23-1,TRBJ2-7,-,CASSQSWGRYEQYF,TGCGCCAGCAGTCAATCTTGGGGCCGGTACGAGCAGTACTTC
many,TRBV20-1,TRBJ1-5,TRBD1,CSVYEQGAYSNQPQHF,TGCAGTGTCTATGAACAGGGGGCATATAGCAATCAGCCCCAGCATTTT
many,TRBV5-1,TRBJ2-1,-,CASSPQEGILSYNEQFF,TGCGCCAGCAGCCCCCAGGAGGGGATCCTCTCCTACAATGAGCAGTTCTTC
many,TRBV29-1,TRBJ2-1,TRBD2,CSARLAGGPVEQFF,TGCAGCGCCCGACTAGCGGGGGGGCCGGTTGAGCAGTTCTTC
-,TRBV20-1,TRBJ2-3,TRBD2,CSPSPIAGSTDTQYF,TGCAGTCCTTCACCAATAGCGGGATCCACAGATACGCAGTATTTT
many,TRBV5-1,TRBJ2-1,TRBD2,CASSLISGGYEQFF,TGCGCCAGCAGCTTAATTAGCGGGGGATATGAGCAGTTCTTC
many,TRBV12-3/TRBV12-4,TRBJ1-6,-,CASRQVGRESSPLHF,TGTGCCAGCAGGCAGGTGGGCAGGGAGAGTTCACCCCTCCACTTT
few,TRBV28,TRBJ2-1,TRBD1,CASSLTAGGKEEQFF,TGTGCCAGCAGTTTAACAGCAGGGGGCAAGGAAGAGCAGTTCTTC
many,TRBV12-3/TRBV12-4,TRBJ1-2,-,CASSFGKGSYGYTF,TGTGCCAGCAGTTTCGGGAAGGGGAGCTATGGCTACACCTTC
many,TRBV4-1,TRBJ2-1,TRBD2,CASSRGGLAALGNEQFF,TGCGCCAGCAGCCGAGGGGGACTAGCGGCCCTAGGTAATGAGCAGTTCTTC
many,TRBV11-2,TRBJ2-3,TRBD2,CASSLAGGPDTQYF,TGTGCCAGCAGCTTAGCGGGGGGGCCAGATACGCAGTATTTT
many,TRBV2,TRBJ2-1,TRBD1,CASRPTGTGVLF,TGTGCCAGCAGGCCAACCGGGACAGGGGTTCTTTTC
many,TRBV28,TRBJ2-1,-,CASSPFGQPALSDEQFF,TGTGCCAGCAGTCCCTTCGGACAGCCTGCCCTATCCGACGAGCAGTTCTTC
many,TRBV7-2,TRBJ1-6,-,CASSLNRVNNSPLHF,TGTGCCAGCAGCCTTAACAGGGTGAATAATTCACCCCTCCACTTT
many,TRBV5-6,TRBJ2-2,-,CASSFGVLNTGELFF,TGTGCCAGCAGCTTTGGGGTGTTGAACACCGGGGAGCTGTTTTTT